This TCR beta chain was sequenced for a study of T cells in localized non-small cell lung cancer. Worth noting for this clone: Its antigen remains unidentified.

V lost 3 bases and J 2 bases, leaving 7 bases between the germline ends. This CDR3 has 13 amino acids. The V gene's germline CDR1 is SNHLY and CDR2 FYNNEI. Study results and caveats: In the blood, greater T cell density corresponded to longer overall survival. Across samples, adjacent lung featured a median around 56 of the top 100 tumor clones. Investigators sequenced only a single tumor region, leaving heterogeneity possible. Uninvolved adjacent lung showed the highest T cell clonality, exceeding tumor.

Measured with immunoSEQ multiplex PCR; TCRdb has only the in-frame clones, and not every one. Of approximately 15,000 clones in the sample, around 87% were seen once. The chain uses TRBV2 and TRBJ1-2; no reliable D call. Sequenced material: peripheral blood mononuclear cells, taken before any cancer treatment. This TCR derives from a male donor aged 60 or older with stage II lung adenocarcinoma. CDR3 coding DNA: TGTGCCAGCAGTGAGGTCGTAAACTATGGCTACACCTTC. Translation gives CASSEVVNYGYTF.